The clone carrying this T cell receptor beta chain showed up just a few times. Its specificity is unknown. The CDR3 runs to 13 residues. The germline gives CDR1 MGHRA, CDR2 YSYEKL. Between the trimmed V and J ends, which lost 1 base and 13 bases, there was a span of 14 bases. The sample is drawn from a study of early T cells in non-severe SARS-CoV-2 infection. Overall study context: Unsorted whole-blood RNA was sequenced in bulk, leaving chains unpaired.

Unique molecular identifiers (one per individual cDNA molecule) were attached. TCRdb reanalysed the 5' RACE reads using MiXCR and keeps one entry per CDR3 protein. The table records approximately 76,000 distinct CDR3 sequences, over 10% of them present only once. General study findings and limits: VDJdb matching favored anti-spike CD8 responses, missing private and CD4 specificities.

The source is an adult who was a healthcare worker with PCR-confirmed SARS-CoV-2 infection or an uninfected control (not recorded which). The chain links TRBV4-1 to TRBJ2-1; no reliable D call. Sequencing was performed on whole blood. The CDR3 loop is CASSQVPSVVQFF. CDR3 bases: TGCGCCAGCAGCCAAGTGCCCTCGGTCGTTCAGTTCTTC.